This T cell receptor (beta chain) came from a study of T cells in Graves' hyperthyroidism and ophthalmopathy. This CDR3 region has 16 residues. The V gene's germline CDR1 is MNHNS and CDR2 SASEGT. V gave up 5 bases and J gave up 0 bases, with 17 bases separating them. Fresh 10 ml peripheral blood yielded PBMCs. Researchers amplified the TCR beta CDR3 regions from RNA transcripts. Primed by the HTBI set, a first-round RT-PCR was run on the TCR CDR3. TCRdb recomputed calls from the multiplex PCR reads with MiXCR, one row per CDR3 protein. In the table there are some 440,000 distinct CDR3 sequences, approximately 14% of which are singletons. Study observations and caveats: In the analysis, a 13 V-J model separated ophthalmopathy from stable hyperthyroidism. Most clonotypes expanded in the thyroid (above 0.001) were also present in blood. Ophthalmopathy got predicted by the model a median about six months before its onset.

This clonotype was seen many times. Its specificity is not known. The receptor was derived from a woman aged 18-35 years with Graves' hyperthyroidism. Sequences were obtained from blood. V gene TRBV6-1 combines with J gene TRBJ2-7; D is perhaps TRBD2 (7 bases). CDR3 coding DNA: TGTGCCAGCAGTCTCTGGGCGGGGGCCTTCTCCTACGAGCAGTACTTC. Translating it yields CASSLWAGAFSYEQYF.